A selection of T cell receptor beta chains follows, all from one sample in a study of identical twins. TCRdb ran MiXCR on the 5' RACE reads and lists one entry per CDR3 protein. The profile shows about 300,000 distinct CDR3 sequences, 10% to 15% of them singletons. This sample was shared with a second study, whose subject was yellow fever vaccine responses in identical twins.

Sequencing used CD8+ T cells sorted from blood. The receptors were sampled from a woman under 30 in good health. CDR3s include the opening cysteine and the closing phenylalanine or tryptophan. D genes are given only for firm matches. Clone size is shown for a subset of rows, as once, few, many or a class of expanded clone.

abundance	d_gene	v_gene	j_gene	CDR3aa	CDR3nt
-	-	TRBV7-7	TRBJ2-5	CASSLPLGETQYF	TGTGCCAGCAGCCTCCCTCTGGGGGAGACCCAGTACTTC
few	-	TRBV20-1	TRBJ1-6	CSAQGRINSPLHF	TGCAGTGCTCAAGGCAGAATTAATTCACCCCTCCACTTT
-	-	TRBV7-2	TRBJ2-3	CASSLGHGSAGTDTQYF	TGTGCCAGCAGCTTAGGCCACGGGTCGGCCGGCACAGATACGCAGTATTTT
-	TRBD1	TRBV11-2	TRBJ1-1	CASSSPRGQGYMNTEAFF	TGTGCCAGCAGCTCACCTAGAGGACAGGGCTACATGAACACTGAAGCTTTCTTT
few	-	TRBV9	TRBJ1-2	CASSVLGDGYTF	TGTGCCAGCAGCGTTTTGGGGGATGGCTACACCTTC
-	-	TRBV6-5	TRBJ2-5	CASSYSNPGTLETQYF	TGTGCCAGCAGTTACTCGAACCCCGGGACGCTAGAGACCCAGTACTTC
-	TRBD2	TRBV20-1	TRBJ2-5	CCAREDGTSAPGTQYF	TGCTGTGCTAGAGAAGACGGGACTAGCGCACCCGGGACCCAGTACTTC
-	TRBD1	TRBV28	TRBJ2-2	CASSLSDRGRTGELFF	TGTGCCAGCAGTTTATCAGACAGGGGGCGTACCGGGGAGCTGTTTTTT
-	-	TRBV7-2	TRBJ2-1	CASSLVRGNYNEQFF	TGTGCCAGCAGCTTAGTCAGGGGTAACTACAATGAGCAGTTCTTC
many	TRBD1	TRBV20-1	TRBJ2-1	CSARHRDRDYNEQFF	TGCAGTGCTAGACACCGGGACAGGGACTACAATGAGCAGTTCTTC
-	TRBD1	TRBV25-1	TRBJ2-1	CASSEFLGQGLVNEQFF	TGTGCCAGCAGTGAATTCTTGGGACAGGGGTTGGTCAATGAGCAGTTCTTC
-	-	TRBV28	TRBJ2-1	CASRPINLRHDEQFF	TGTGCCAGCAGGCCAATCAACCTTAGGCACGATGAGCAGTTCTTC
-	-	TRBV20-1	TRBJ2-1	CSARDLLMGDNEQFF	TGCAGTGCTAGAGATCTACTAATGGGAGACAATGAGCAGTTCTTC
many	-	TRBV5-1	TRBJ1-1	CASSLGGGTEAFF	TGCGCCAGCAGCTTGGGGGGGGGCACTGAAGCTTTCTTT
many	TRBD2	TRBV27	TRBJ2-2	CASSLPGSGRSTGELFF	TGTGCCAGCAGTTTACCTGGTAGCGGGAGAAGCACCGGGGAGCTGTTTTTT
few	TRBD2	TRBV12-3/TRBV12-4	TRBJ2-2	CATLGLAGIGELFF	TGTGCCACCTTGGGACTAGCGGGAATCGGGGAGCTGTTTTTT
few	TRBD2	TRBV27	TRBJ2-7	CASRTGLAGDEQYF	TGTGCCAGCAGGACAGGACTAGCGGGAGACGAGCAGTACTTC
-	-	TRBV5-1	TRBJ2-5	CASSLEEGLEQETQYF	TGCGCCAGCAGCTTGGAGGAGGGCCTCGAACAAGAGACCCAGTACTTC
-	TRBD2	TRBV20-1	TRBJ2-3	CSAKSGRGGTDTQYF	TGCAGTGCTAAATCGGGGCGGGGGGGCACAGATACGCAGTATTTT
-	-	TRBV5-1	TRBJ1-2	CPSSLVTPGGYGYTF	TGCCCCAGCAGCTTGGTGACCCCTGGGGGCTATGGCTACACCTTC
-	-	TRBV19	TRBJ2-6	CASSLRLGLDGANVLTF	TGTGCCAGTAGTCTCAGACTAGGCCTTGATGGGGCCAACGTCCTGACTTTC
-	-	TRBV7-8	TRBJ2-1	CASSLEGWTTNEQFF	TGTGCCAGCAGCTTAGAGGGTTGGACTACGAATGAGCAGTTCTTC
few	TRBD2	TRBV12-3/TRBV12-4	TRBJ2-3	CASSRSGSGTDTQYF	TGTGCCAGCAGCCGAAGCGGGAGTGGCACAGATACGCAGTATTTT
few	-	TRBV6-2/TRBV6-3	TRBJ2-1	CASSYHLATGYNEQFF	TGTGCCAGCAGTTACCATCTAGCGACGGGCTACAATGAGCAGTTCTTC
few	TRBD2	TRBV6-1	TRBJ2-1	CASSEEGSGAAYNEQFF	TGTGCCAGCAGTGAAGAGGGGAGCGGGGCTGCCTACAATGAGCAGTTCTTC
few	TRBD2	TRBV27	TRBJ2-1	CASSTGLAGVGEQFF	TGTGCCAGCAGTACAGGACTAGCGGGAGTCGGTGAGCAGTTCTTC
few	TRBD1	TRBV11-2	TRBJ2-5	CASSLTTGLGQETQYF	TGTGCCAGCAGCTTAACGACAGGGTTAGGGCAAGAGACCCAGTACTTC
many	TRBD1	TRBV29-1	TRBJ2-5	CSVGGRTGAQETQYF	TGCAGCGTTGGCGGACGGACAGGGGCCCAAGAGACCCAGTACTTC
few	TRBD2	TRBV12-3/TRBV12-4	TRBJ2-3	CASTSFFGGGSNTDTQYF	TGTGCCAGCACCTCTTTTTTCGGCGGCGGGAGCAACACAGATACGCAGTATTTT
few	TRBD2	TRBV7-3	TRBJ2-7	CASSATSGAFYEQYF	TGTGCCAGCAGCGCCACTAGCGGGGCCTTCTACGAGCAGTACTTC
few	-	TRBV5-1	TRBJ2-1	CASSLDPLDEQFF	TGCGCCAGCAGCTTGGACCCTCTTGATGAGCAGTTCTTC
-	-	TRBV6-4	TRBJ2-6	CASSDSGGANVLTF	TGTGCCAGCAGTGACAGTGGGGGGGCCAACGTCCTGACTTTC
few	-	TRBV4-2	TRBJ1-1	CASSQGTELSEAFF	TGTGCCAGCAGCCAAGGGACAGAGCTAAGTGAGGCTTTCTTT
many	TRBD2	TRBV11-2	TRBJ2-7	CASSLDGERGTYEQYF	TGTGCCAGCAGCTTAGACGGCGAGCGGGGGACCTACGAGCAGTACTTC
-	TRBD1	TRBV28	TRBJ2-3	CASSFYRGESVTDTQYF	TGTGCCAGCAGTTTCTACAGGGGAGAAAGTGTTACGGATACGCAGTATTTT
many	TRBD1	TRBV27	TRBJ2-5	CASSTIRDSRETQYF	TGTGCCAGCAGTACCATCCGGGACAGTCGGGAGACCCAGTACTTC
few	-	TRBV28	TRBJ1-4	CASSAGPGGTNEKLFF	TGTGCCAGCAGCGCCGGGCCCGGAGGAACTAATGAAAAACTGTTTTTT
few	TRBD2	TRBV6-2/TRBV6-3	TRBJ2-7	CASSYGTSGRPHYEQYF	TGTGCCAGCAGTTACGGGACTAGCGGGAGGCCTCACTACGAGCAGTACTTC
-	TRBD2	TRBV5-4	TRBJ2-1	CASSLSPGGFSEQFF	TGTGCCAGCAGCTTGTCGCCGGGAGGGTTCAGTGAGCAGTTCTTC
few	TRBD2	TRBV10-2	TRBJ2-3	CASSVSGRGSDTQYF	TGCGCCAGCAGTGTTAGCGGGAGAGGGTCAGATACGCAGTATTTT
-	-	TRBV7-9	TRBJ2-1	CASSLEPRWNNEQFF	TGTGCCAGCAGCTTAGAACCTCGGTGGAACAATGAGCAGTTCTTC